These T cell receptor beta chains were read from a single sample in a study of control samples from healthy donors and cancer patients. Generated by immunoSEQ multiplex PCR, the TCRdb table keeps only in-frame clones and is missing some. The table lists some 49,000 clones, roughly nine tenths of them singletons. The sequenced material came from PBMCs. Every receptor here comes from a man aged 25 to 40 with colorectal cancer. Each CDR3 is given with its conserved first and last residue. Each record gives: D gene, clone size, V gene, J gene, CDR3 protein, CDR3 DNA. A D gene is named only where the DNA matches it firmly. Rows may omit the clone size; those that give it use once, few, many or a size class.

>-|once|TRBV21-1|TRBJ1-1
CVRVANTEAFF
TGTGTCAGGGTGGCGAACACTGAAGCTTTCTTT
>-|-|TRBV30|TRBJ1-3
CAWSGERESGNTIYF
TGTGCCTGGAGTGGTGAGAGGGAATCTGGAAACACCATATATTTT
>-|-|TRBV6-5|TRBJ1-6
CASRPGGDNSPLHF
TGTGCCAGCAGGCCGGGGGGGGACAATTCACCCCTCCACTTT
>TRBD1|once|TRBV6-2/TRBV6-3|TRBJ1-2
CASSYFRQGIDYGYTF
TGTGCCAGCAGTTACTTTAGACAGGGAATTGACTATGGCTACACCTTC
>-|-|TRBV5-4|TRBJ2-1
CASSLDPASVNEQFF
TGTGCCAGCAGCTTGGACCCCGCTAGCGTCAATGAGCAGTTCTTC
>-|-|TRBV3-1/TRBV3-2|TRBJ1-2
CASSQDWGGYTF
TGTGCCAGCAGCCAAGATTGGGGGGGCTACACCTTC
>-|-|TRBV5-6|TRBJ2-5
CASSLGGGFPETQYF
TGTGCCAGCAGCTTGGGCGGGGGCTTTCCAGAGACCCAGTACTTC
>-|-|TRBV6-1|TRBJ2-6
CASSESGGSGANVLTF
TGTGCCAGCAGTGAAAGCGGTGGATCTGGGGCCAACGTCCTGACTTTC
>TRBD2|-|TRBV6-1|TRBJ2-1
CASRELSGGAGEEQFF
TGTGCCAGCAGGGAACTTAGCGGGGGGGCAGGAGAAGAGCAGTTCTTC
>TRBD2|once|TRBV4-1|TRBJ2-1
CASSRTSGYNEQFF
TGCGCCAGCAGCCGGACTAGCGGATACAATGAGCAGTTCTTC
>TRBD1|-|TRBV5-5|TRBJ2-3
CASSFLGQPTDTQYF
TGTGCCAGCAGCTTCCTGGGACAGCCCACAGATACGCAGTATTTT
>TRBD2|-|TRBV9|TRBJ2-5
CASGRLADLQETQYF
TGTGCCAGCGGGAGACTAGCGGATCTCCAAGAGACCCAGTACTTC
>TRBD2|-|TRBV5-1|TRBJ2-7
CASSLGGLAGGEQYF
TGCGCCAGCAGCTTGGGCGGACTAGCGGGAGGGGAGCAGTACTTC
>-|-|TRBV12-5|TRBJ2-1
CASGLAPSGLSYNEQFF
TGTGCTAGTGGTTTGGCCCCGAGCGGGCTCTCCTACAATGAGCAGTTCTTC
>-|-|TRBV19|TRBJ1-3
CASSRADPGNTIYF
TGTGCCAGTAGTAGGGCCGACCCTGGAAACACCATATATTTT
>-|-|TRBV29-1|TRBJ2-3
CSARRGSRTDTQYF
TGCAGCGCCCGACGAGGGAGTCGGACAGATACGCAGTATTTT
>-|once|TRBV19|TRBJ1-5
CASSITDTGLGQPQHF
TGTGCCAGTAGTATAACAGATACAGGGTTAGGACAGCCCCAGCATTTT
>-|-|TRBV4-1|TRBJ1-2
CASSQDHGTGGGYTF
TGCGCCAGCAGCCAAGATCACGGTACCGGTGGGGGCTACACCTTC
>-|-|TRBV6-2/TRBV6-3|TRBJ2-1
CASSGRYNEQFF
TGTGCCAGCAGTGGGAGATACAATGAGCAGTTCTTC
>TRBD1|-|TRBV19|TRBJ2-2
CASTPIAGTGATGELFF
TGTGCCAGTACTCCCATCGCCGGGACAGGGGCCACCGGGGAGCTGTTTTTT
>-|-|TRBV9|TRBJ2-1
CASSGGNLYNEQFF
TGTGCCAGCAGCGGGGGGAACTTATACAATGAGCAGTTCTTC
>-|-|TRBV10-2|TRBJ1-5
CASSDPRQVHQPQHF
TGCGCCAGCAGTGACCCTAGACAGGTCCATCAGCCCCAGCATTTT
>-|-|TRBV29-1|TRBJ1-1
CSGAPGYAEAFF
TGCAGCGGTGCTCCCGGATACGCTGAAGCTTTCTTT
>-|-|TRBV13|TRBJ1-6
CASSLVNSPLHF
TGTGCCAGCAGCTTGGTCAATTCACCCCTCCACTTT
>-|-|TRBV5-1|TRBJ2-3
CASSLVGIGDTQYF
TGCGCCAGCAGCTTGGTGGGGATTGGGGATACGCAGTATTTT
>TRBD2|few|TRBV3-1/TRBV3-2|TRBJ2-7
CASSLLAGSSYEQYF
TGTGCCAGCAGCCTCCTAGCGGGCAGCTCCTACGAGCAGTACTTC
>TRBD1|-|TRBV19|TRBJ1-2
CASSMLDWTGVGGYTF
TGTGCCAGTAGTATGTTGGATTGGACAGGGGTAGGTGGCTACACCTTC
>-|-|TRBV12-5|TRBJ1-1
CASGLVLLGNTEAFF
TGTGCTAGTGGTTTGGTACTTTTGGGGAACACTGAAGCTTTCTTT